These 12 T cell receptor beta chains were sequenced from one sample in a study of T-cell reconstitution after alpha-beta-depleted transplantation in children. Using unique molecular identifiers, the investigators prepared the TCRbeta library. TCRdb reprocessed the PCR reads via MiXCR and lists one record per CDR3 protein. Of 420,000 or so distinct CDR3 sequences in the sample, about 11% were seen once. The sequencing here drew on PBMCs from the stem cell graft donor, taken from the stem cell graft. The receptors shown here come from a human donor who donated a stem cell graft to a child with acute myeloid leukemia.

This clonotype came up a few times. The chain joins TRBV5-1 to TRBJ1-4, with TRBD1 matching 8 bases. This CDR3 spans 15 amino acids. V lost 2 bases, J lost 7 bases, and 7 bases stayed unmatched. In germline, CDR1 is SGHRS, CDR2 YFSETQ. The CDR3 bases are TGCGCCAGCAGCTTCGACAGGGGTGAGGGTGAAAAACTGTTTTTT. It codes for CASSFDRGEGEKLFF.

This clonotype was recorded a few times. The chain combines TRBV11-3 with TRBJ2-1; 10 positions match TRBD1. The CDR3 covers 14 residues. The junction had 8 bases not matched to a gene; V was cut back by 5 bases and J by 10 bases. The germline V gene encodes CDR1 SGHNT and CDR2 YENEEA. The CDR3 region has the DNA TGTGCCAGCAGCCCTGACAGGGGGCGCGGGGAGCAGTTCTTC. As protein: CASSPDRGRGEQFF.

This clonotype appeared a few times. The rearrangement uses TRBV6-2 or TRBV6-3 and TRBJ2-3; a possible D gene is TRBD2 (5 bases). The CDR3 totals 13 residues. Germline CDR1 reads MNHEY; CDR2 reads SVGEGT. The ends were cut back, 8 bases at V and 1 base at J, with 10 bases in the middle. CDR3: CASGNSGTDTQYF. The CDR3 region has the DNA TGTGCCAGCGGCAATAGCGGCACAGATACGCAGTATTTT.

This clonotype was seen many times. The genes are TRBV20-1 and TRBJ1-4; the D is unclear. The CDR3 contains 13 residues. Germline V gene sequence: CDR1 DFQATT, CDR2 SNEGSKA (reference sequence). Trimming took off 4 bases at V and 4 bases at J, with 10 bases between the two ends. CDR3: CSAIGLSNEKLFF. The CDR3 nucleotides read TGCAGTGCTATTGGACTGAGTAATGAAAAACTGTTTTTT.

The gene calls are TRBV3-1 and TRBJ2-5; 7 nucleotides align to TRBD2. Germline values: CDR1 LGHDT, CDR2 YNNKEL (reference sequence). Unmatched junction bases numbered 10, after V lost 7 bases and J lost 2 bases. This CDR3 has 15 amino acids. CDR3 coding DNA: TGTGCCAGCACCCCTCGGACGGGGGGTCAAGAGACCCAGTACTTC. Residues: CASTPRTGGQETQYF.

This chain uses TRBV7-6 with TRBJ2-1, with 7 bases that match TRBD2. CDR3 size: 16 residues. In germline, CDR1 is SGHVS, CDR2 FNYEAQ. Trimming at V came to 2 bases and at J to 1 base, leaving 5 bases not matched to a gene. The CDR3 nucleotides are TGTGCCAGCAGCTTATTCGGGGGGACGTCCTACAATGAGCAGTTCTTC. Translation gives CASSLFGGTSYNEQFF.

In this sample, this clonotype turned up a few times. The rearrangement uses TRBV4-2 and TRBJ2-1; D might be TRBD1 (8 bases). Germline CDR1 and CDR2: LGHNA and YNFKEQ. The CDR3 is made up of 16 amino acids. Trimming pared 4 bases from V and 1 base from J, leaving 14 bases between. The CDR3 region has the DNA TGTGCCAGCAGCCCCGGACAGGGAGGGTCCTACAATGAGCAGTTCTTC. Amino acids: CASSPGQGGSYNEQFF.

This clonotype was found a few times. The chain couples TRBV7-2 to TRBJ2-1; 14 nucleotides align to TRBD2. The J segment lost 0 bases and the V segment lost 5 bases, leaving 9 bases of the junction unmatched. The CDR3 has 19 residues. Germline CDR1 and CDR2: SGHTA and FQGNSA. CDR3 DNA: TGTGCCAGCAGCCAGGGACTAGCGGGAGTCAAAACCTCCTACAATGAGCAGTTCTTC. It yields the protein CASSQGLAGVKTSYNEQFF.

V and J are TRBV4-2 and TRBJ1-4; D may be TRBD1 (6 bases). Trimming left V 4 bases short and J 8 bases short, with 14 bases between. The germline CDR1 and CDR2 sequences are LGHNA and YNFKEQ. This CDR3 is 14 amino acids long. CDR3 in DNA: TGTGCCAGCAGCCGGAACGCCCAGGGGGAAAAACTGTTTTTT. Amino acid sequence: CASSRNAQGEKLFF.

The chain combines TRBV12-3 or TRBV12-4 with TRBJ1-1; TRBD1 is a possible D gene (6 bases). The CDR3 runs 15 residues. V dropped 6 bases and J dropped 0 bases, with 14 bases sitting between them. The CDR3 loop is CASRIEGDMNTEAFF. The CDR3 coding sequence is TGTGCCAGCAGGATCGAAGGGGACATGAACACTGAAGCTTTCTTT.

At least ten counts were recorded for this clonotype. J is TRBJ2-2 and V is TRBV27; the D gene is possibly TRBD1 (6 bases). Germline loops: CDR1 MNHEY, CDR2 SMNVEV (reference sequence). The V end was cut by 5 bases, the J end by 6 bases, with 13 bases between. This CDR3 comprises 14 residues. The DNA of the CDR3 is TGTGCCAGCAGTGCACGACAGGTTCCCGGGGAGCTGTTTTTT. As protein: CASSARQVPGELFF.

This clonotype was observed many times. The rearrangement links TRBV5-1 to TRBJ2-2; 10 positions match TRBD2. V was pared by 6 bases and J by 6 bases, with 8 bases of the junction left unmatched. This CDR3 contains 15 residues. Germline V lookup: CDR1 SGHRS, CDR2 YFSETQ. The CDR3 DNA reads as TGCGCCAGCACCCAAGCGGGAGGGCCGTCCGGGGAGCTGTTTTTT. Protein: CASTQAGGPSGELFF.